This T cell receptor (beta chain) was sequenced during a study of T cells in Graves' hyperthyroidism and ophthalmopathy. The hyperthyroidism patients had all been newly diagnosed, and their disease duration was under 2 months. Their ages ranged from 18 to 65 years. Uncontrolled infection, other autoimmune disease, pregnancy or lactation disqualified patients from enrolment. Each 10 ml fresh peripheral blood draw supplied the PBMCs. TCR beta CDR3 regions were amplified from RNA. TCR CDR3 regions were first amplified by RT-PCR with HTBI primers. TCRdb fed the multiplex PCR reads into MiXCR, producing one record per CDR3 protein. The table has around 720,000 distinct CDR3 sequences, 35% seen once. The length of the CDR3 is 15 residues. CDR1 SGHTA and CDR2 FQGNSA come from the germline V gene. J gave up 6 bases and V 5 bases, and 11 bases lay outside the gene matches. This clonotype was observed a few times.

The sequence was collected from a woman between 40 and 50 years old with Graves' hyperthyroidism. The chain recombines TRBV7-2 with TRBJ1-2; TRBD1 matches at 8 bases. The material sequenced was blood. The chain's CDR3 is CASSVRDRSPDGYTF. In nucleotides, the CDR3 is TGTGCCAGCAGCGTAAGGGACAGGTCGCCCGATGGCTACACCTTC.